The 7 T cell receptor beta chains listed next were all sequenced from one sample in a study of CD8+ T cells in alopecia areata. Extraction and reverse transcription of RNA yielded cDNA as the sequencing template. Clones were read by immunoSEQ multiplex PCR, and TCRdb kept only the in-frame ones, dropping some. The sample has roughly 130,000 clones, 45% to 60% seen once; the top ten hold 4.5%. The material sequenced was CD4+ T cells sorted from blood, taken at week 0. All receptors come from a human donor with alopecia areata.

CDR3 protein: CSVVLMFGDEVDEQYF. Here the CDR3 DNA reads TGCAGCGTTGTTTTGATGTTCGGGGATGAAGTAGACGAGCAGTACTTC. The chain combines TRBV29-1 with TRBJ2-7; D may be TRBD2 (5 bases). This CDR3 region has 16 residues. V shed 4 bases and J shed 5 bases, with 24 bases lying between them. CDR1 SQVTM and CDR2 ANQGSEA come from the germline V gene.

The chain employs TRBV5-1 and TRBJ2-3; D tentatively fits TRBD1 or TRBD2 (5 bases each). The CDR3 covers 15 residues. Trimming took 1 base from V and 2 from J, leaving 11 bases between them. The germline V gene has CDR1 SGHRS and CDR2 YFSETQ. CDR3 protein: CASSLLGTTTDTQYF. The DNA of the CDR3 is TGCGCCAGCAGCTTGCTTGGGACCACCACAGATACGCAGTATTTT.

The rearrangement joins TRBV18 to TRBJ2-5, with 9 bases aligning to TRBD1. After removal of 5 bases from V and 3 bases from J, the junction contained 4 bases not matched to a gene. Germline loops: CDR1 KGHSH, CDR2 LQKENI. CDR3 size: 14 residues. The chain's CDR3 is CASSGDRAEETQYF. The CDR3 nucleotides read TGTGCCAGCTCAGGGGACAGGGCTGAAGAGACCCAGTACTTC.

The chain links TRBV5-1 to TRBJ2-3, with 11 positions matching TRBD2. Germline V gene lookup returns CDR1 SGHRS and CDR2 YFSETQ. Trimming took 3 bases from V and 0 from J; bases not matched to a gene: 0. The CDR3 contains 15 residues. CDR3 DNA sequence: TGCGCCAGCAGCTGGACTAGCGGGAGCACAGATACGCAGTATTTT. It specifies CASSWTSGSTDTQYF.

The chain is built from TRBV10-3 and TRBJ2-5; TRBD1 aligns across 7 bases. Losses at the gene ends were 6 bases for V and 1 base for J; bases not matched to a gene: 8. The CDR3 contains 15 residues. Per the germline V gene, CDR1 is ENHRY and CDR2 is SYGVKD. The CDR3 loop reads CAISSSRGTQETQYF. In nucleotides, the CDR3 is TGTGCCATCAGCTCCTCCAGGGGGACCCAAGAGACCCAGTACTTC.

The gene calls are TRBV6-5 and TRBJ1-1; D call uncertain. Germline loops: CDR1 MNHEY, CDR2 SVGAGI. This CDR3 spans 15 amino acids. Trimming took off 0 bases at V and 1 base at J, with 9 bases between the two ends. This chain's CDR3 is CASSYSRGKNTEAFF. The CDR3 DNA reads as TGTGCCAGCAGTTACTCCAGAGGCAAGAACACTGAAGCTTTCTTT.

This chain connects TRBV27 to TRBJ2-6, with D tentatively TRBD1 (6 bases). The germline CDR1 and CDR2 sequences are MNHEY and SMNVEV (reference sequence). The V and J ends lost 4 bases and 8 bases respectively, with 12 bases between them. The CDR3 is made up of 14 amino acids. In DNA, the CDR3 is TGTGCCAGCAGTTCAGTTCAGGGGACCAACGTCCTGACTTTC. Amino acids: CASSSVQGTNVLTF.